Each of the 5 T cell receptor beta chains below was sequenced from the same sample in a study of vaccination effects on CD4 cells after COVID-19. Profiling relied on immunoSEQ multiplex PCR, and the TCRdb table lists in-frame clones only, not all of them. The sample shows tens of thousands of clones, 60% to 80% of them seen only once. Their specific antigens are unknown. The ViraFEST assay expanded antigen-specific CD4+ T cells with viral peptide pools before sequencing. Cells that had been cultured for 9 to 10 days were the source of isolated CD4+ T cells. In the vaccine recipients, nucleocapsid antibodies were negative and there was no prior SARS-CoV-2 infection. Sequenced here: CD4+ T cells from PBMCs cultured with HCoV-NL63 spike peptides, sampled before COVID-19 vaccination. The receptors originated from a human donor who received a COVID-19 vaccine.

The rearrangement uses TRBV5-6 and TRBJ2-6; D is unclear. With 0 bases removed from V and 7 bases from J, the gap between germline ends came to 14 bases. The CDR3 covers 16 residues. Germline loops: CDR1 SGHDT, CDR2 YYEEEE. The CDR3 region has the DNA TGTGCCAGCAGCTTGGAAGTGGGTATGATAGCCAACGTCCTGACTTTC. This encodes CASSLEVGMIANVLTF.

J is TRBJ1-1 and V is TRBV12-3 or TRBV12-4, with D perhaps matching TRBD1 (5 bases). This CDR3 is built from 12 residues. Deletions cut 6 bases from V and 5 bases from J, with 10 bases between. CDR3 in amino acids: CASSAGYTEAFF. The CDR3, as DNA: TGTGCCAGCAGCGCAGGGTATACTGAAGCTTTCTTT.

The gene calls are TRBV3-1 (or the pseudogene TRBV3-2) and TRBJ2-3; 9 bases fit TRBD2. The CDR3 extends over 13 amino acids. With V trimmed by 5 bases and J by 8 bases, 5 bases remained unmatched. Germline V gene lookup returns CDR1 LGHDT and CDR2 YNNKEL (reference sequence). CDR3 DNA sequence: TGTGCCAGCAGCGGACTAGCGAGGGGTACGCAGTATTTT. Encoded protein: CASSGLARGTQYF.

This chain joins TRBV7-3 and TRBJ2-2; D is uncertain. The V end was cut by 5 bases, the J end by 7 bases, with 11 bases between. The CDR3 consists of 13 residues. The germline V gene has CDR1 SGHTA and CDR2 FQGTGA. CDR3 sequence reads: CASSGYGNGELFF. CDR3 DNA: TGTGCCAGCAGCGGTTATGGGAACGGGGAGCTGTTTTTT.

In its sample, this clone was seen once. The rearrangement links TRBV28 to TRBJ2-2; no definite D call. Trimming took 6 bases from V and 4 from J, leaving 6 bases between them. Germline CDR1 and CDR2: MDHEN and SYDVKM. The CDR3 length is 12 residues. This chain's CDR3 is CASSPSTGELFF. CDR3 nucleotide sequence: TGTGCCAGCAGCCCCAGCACCGGGGAGCTGTTTTTT.